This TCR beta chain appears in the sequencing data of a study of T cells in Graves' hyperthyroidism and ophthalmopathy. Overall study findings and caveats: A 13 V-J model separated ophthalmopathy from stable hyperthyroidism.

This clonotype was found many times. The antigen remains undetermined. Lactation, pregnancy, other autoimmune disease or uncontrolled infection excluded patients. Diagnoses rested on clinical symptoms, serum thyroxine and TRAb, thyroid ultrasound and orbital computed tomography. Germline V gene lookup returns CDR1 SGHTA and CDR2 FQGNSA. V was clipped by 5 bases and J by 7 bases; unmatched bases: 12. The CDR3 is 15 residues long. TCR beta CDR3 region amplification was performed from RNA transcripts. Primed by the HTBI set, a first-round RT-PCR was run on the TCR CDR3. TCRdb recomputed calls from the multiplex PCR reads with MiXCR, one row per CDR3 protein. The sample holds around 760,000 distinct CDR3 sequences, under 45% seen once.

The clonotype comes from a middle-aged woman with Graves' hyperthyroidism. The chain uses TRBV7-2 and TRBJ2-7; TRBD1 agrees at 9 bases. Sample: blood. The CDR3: CASSALQRGTGEQYF. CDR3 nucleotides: TGTGCCAGCAGCGCGCTACAGAGGGGGACAGGGGAGCAGTACTTC.